A single sample is the source of the 7 T cell receptor beta chains below, sequenced in a study of identical twins. From the 5' RACE reads, TCRdb called clonotypes with MiXCR, one entry per CDR3 protein. The repertoire holds about 690,000 distinct CDR3 sequences, with 21% as singletons. This same sample was also part of a study on T cells expressing NK-cell markers.

The source material was PBMCs. Every receptor here comes from a woman aged 18 to 35 in good health.

This clonotype was found a few times. V gene TRBV20-1 combines with J gene TRBJ1-2; D uncertain. Germline CDR1 reads DFQATT; CDR2 reads SNEGSKA (reference sequence). Trimming shortened V by 1 base and J by 5 bases, and 14 bases separated the two germline ends. There are 14 residues in the CDR3. CDR3 amino acids: CSARVDTDPYGYTF. In nucleotides, the CDR3 is TGCAGTGCTAGAGTCGACACGGACCCGTATGGCTACACCTTC.

This chain connects TRBV7-2 to TRBJ2-7; the match to TRBD1 covers 7 bases. In germline, CDR1 is SGHTA, CDR2 FQGNSA. The J segment lost 2 bases and the V segment lost 5 bases, leaving 6 bases of the junction unmatched. CDR3 length equals 14 residues. The CDR3 reads CASSRTQGPYEQYF. Here the CDR3 DNA reads TGTGCCAGCAGCCGTACACAGGGGCCCTACGAGCAGTACTTC.

This clonotype was seen a few times. V is TRBV20-1 and J is TRBJ1-2; D gene ambiguous. The CDR3 is 14 amino acids. CDR1 is DFQATT, CDR2 SNEGSKA, per germline (reference sequence). The V end lost 1 base, the J end lost 7 bases, and 16 bases lay between the germline ends. The CDR3 coding sequence is TGCAGTGCTAGAGCGGGCGGTTTTTTTGGTGGCTACACCTTC. Translated: CSARAGGFFGGYTF.

Only a few counts were recorded for this clonotype. The J gene is TRBJ2-2, the V gene TRBV12-3 or TRBV12-4, with 7 positions matching TRBD1. V lost 6 bases and J lost 2; bases outside the gene matches: 3. CDR3 length equals 14 residues. CDR3 amino acids: CASRGTDNTGELFF. The CDR3, as DNA: TGTGCCAGCAGGGGGACAGATAACACCGGGGAGCTGTTTTTT.

The chain carries TRBV20-1 and TRBJ1-2, with a weak D call TRBD1 (5 bases). The CDR3 spans 12 residues. The germline V gene encodes CDR1 DFQATT and CDR2 SNEGSKA (reference sequence). V gave up 5 bases and J gave up 8 bases, with 15 bases separating them. In DNA form, the CDR3 reads TGCAGTGCTCTATACATCGGGGGAGGCTACACCTTC. Protein product: CSALYIGGGYTF.

The chain joins TRBV11-2 to TRBJ2-1, with 9 bases aligning to TRBD2. This CDR3 spans 15 amino acids. With V trimmed by 4 bases and J by 5 bases, 6 bases remained unmatched. CDR1 and CDR2 (germline): SGHAT, FQNNGV. CDR3 sequence reads: CASSSTSGSHNEQFF. The CDR3 DNA reads as TGTGCCAGCAGCTCTACTAGCGGGTCCCACAATGAGCAGTTCTTC.

This clonotype was seen ten or more times. The chain has TRBV4-3 and TRBJ1-1; D ambiguous. Trimming took off 1 base at V and 4 bases at J, with 10 bases between the two ends. CDR1 is LGHNA, CDR2 YSLEER, per germline. The CDR3 is made up of 14 amino acids. The DNA of the CDR3 is TGCGCCAGCAGCCAAGCAGGATCTCGCACTGAAGCTTTCTTT. Translation gives CASSQAGSRTEAFF.